What follows is one T cell receptor (beta chain) and its context. These data are taken from a study of Ad26.COV2.S vaccination and SARS-CoV-2 variants. The data were produced by immunoSEQ multiplex PCR, yet TCRdb's version contains in-frame clones alone and is incomplete. The data contain some 500,000 clones, roughly nine tenths of them singletons. As to treatment: around 19 received Ad26.COV2.S at low or high dose, single or two shots; about five received placebo; per-sample allocation not given. Sample collection was performed on day 63 after the first vaccine or placebo injection. Germline assignment: CDR1 MGHRA and CDR2 YSYEKL. Trimming took 1 base from V and 10 from J, leaving 14 bases between them. This CDR3 has 14 residues.

The chain couples TRBV4-1 to TRBJ1-5; D perhaps matches TRBD1 (5 bases). Sequenced here: peripheral blood, sampled in a trial of Ad26.COV2.S vaccine versus placebo. The receptor comes from a person aged 18-60 years who received the Ad26.COV2.S COVID-19 vaccine or a placebo. CDR3 region: CASSQVGEVEPQHF. The CDR3, as DNA: TGCGCCAGCAGCCAAGTGGGGGAGGTCGAACCCCAGCATTTT.